The 5 T cell receptor beta chains below come from one sample, sequenced in a study of cytomegalovirus exposure and HLA in healthy donors. Assay used: immunoSEQ multiplex PCR; TCRdb lists only in-frame clones, some missing. Among 200,000 or so clones listed, around 83% were seen once. Sequenced sample: PBMCs. The receptors were gathered from a woman in her thirties in good health and CMV-seropositive.

The V gene is TRBV5-1, the J gene TRBJ1-2, with D uncertain. Trimming removed 2 bases from V and 3 bases from J, with 8 bases in between. CDR1 SGHRS and CDR2 YFSETQ come from the germline V gene. The CDR3 has 13 amino acids. CDR3 coding DNA: TGCGCCAGCAGCTTCGACGGAGACTATGGCTACACCTTC. It encodes CASSFDGDYGYTF.

The genes are TRBV4-1 and TRBJ2-2; D is perhaps TRBD2 (5 bases). CDR1 is MGHRA and CDR2 is YSYEKL in the germline V gene. The CDR3 covers 16 residues. Deletions cut 0 bases from V and 4 bases from J, with 12 bases between. This CDR3 is CASSQEVGVSTGELFF. The CDR3 nucleotides are TGCGCCAGCAGCCAAGAAGTGGGAGTCTCCACCGGGGAGCTGTTTTTT.

CDR3 nucleotide sequence: TGTGCCAGCAGTTTCCGGGGCGGGGGGAACACTGAAGCTTTCTTT. This encodes CASSFRGGGNTEAFF. The J gene is TRBJ1-1, the V gene TRBV27; maybe TRBD1 (5 bases). CDR3 size: 15 residues. Between the trimmed V and J ends, which lost 3 bases and 1 base, there was a span of 12 bases. From germline, CDR1 is MNHEY and CDR2 SMNVEV (reference sequence).

CDR3 coding DNA: TGTGCCAGCAGTTACGGGCCTAGCAGTACCTACGAGCAGTACTTC. Translation gives CASSYGPSSTYEQYF. J is TRBJ2-7 and V is TRBV6-5, with a weak D call TRBD2 (5 bases). The V gene lost 2 bases and the J gene lost 2 bases, with 13 bases spanning the gap. Germline V lookup: CDR1 MNHEY, CDR2 SVGAGI. The CDR3 contains 15 residues.

The chain uses TRBV5-1 and TRBJ2-5, with TRBD2 matching over 9 bases. The germline CDR1 and CDR2 sequences are SGHRS and YFSETQ. V shed 2 bases and J 2 bases; nucleotides not matched to a gene: 10. This CDR3 is built from 17 residues. CDR3 region: CASSLKREALKQETQYF. In DNA, the CDR3 is TGCGCCAGCAGCTTAAAGCGGGAGGCCCTTAAACAAGAGACCCAGTACTTC.